This T cell receptor beta chain came from a study of cytomegalovirus exposure and HLA in healthy donors. This clone is a singleton in its sample. The antigen is not known. Whole-study results and caveats: Later work showed greater clonal expansion in HLA-associated TCR beta chains than in equally common others.

CDR1 and CDR2 from the germline V gene are GTSNPN and SVGIG (reference sequence). This CDR3 is 16 amino acids long. Trimming cost V 0 bases and J 3 bases; bases outside gene matches: 6. The PCR contained 60 Vbeta and 13 Jbeta primers. The protocol was immunoSEQ multiplex PCR, while the TCRdb copy is restricted to in-frame clones and leaves out a portion. The profile shows 110,000 or so clones, under 70% of them singletons. The source of this sequence is a young man in good health and CMV-seropositive. The sample was PBMCs. J is TRBJ2-2 and V is TRBV30; 8 bases match TRBD2. The DNA for the CDR3 is TGTGCCTGGAGTGTAGGCCTAGCGGGCGACACCGGGGAGCTGTTTTTT. Protein: CAWSVGLAGDTGELFF.